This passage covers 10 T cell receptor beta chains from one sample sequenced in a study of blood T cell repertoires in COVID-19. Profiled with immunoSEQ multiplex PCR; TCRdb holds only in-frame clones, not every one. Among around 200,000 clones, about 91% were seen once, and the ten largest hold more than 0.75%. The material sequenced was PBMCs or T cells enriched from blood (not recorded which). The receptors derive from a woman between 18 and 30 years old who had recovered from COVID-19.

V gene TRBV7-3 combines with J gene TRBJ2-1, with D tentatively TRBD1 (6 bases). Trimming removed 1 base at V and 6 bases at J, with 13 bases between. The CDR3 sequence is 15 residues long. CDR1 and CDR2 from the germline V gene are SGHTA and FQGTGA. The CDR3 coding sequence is TGTGCCAGCAGCTTAAAGGGGCAGGGGAGCAATGAGCAGTTCTTC. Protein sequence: CASSLKGQGSNEQFF.

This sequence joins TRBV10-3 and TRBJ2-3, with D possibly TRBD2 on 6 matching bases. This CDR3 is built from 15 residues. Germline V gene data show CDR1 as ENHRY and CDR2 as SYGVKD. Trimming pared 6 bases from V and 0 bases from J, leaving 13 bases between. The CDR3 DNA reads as TGTGCCATCAGAGAAACCGGGACTAGCACAGATACGCAGTATTTT. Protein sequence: CAIRETGTSTDTQYF.

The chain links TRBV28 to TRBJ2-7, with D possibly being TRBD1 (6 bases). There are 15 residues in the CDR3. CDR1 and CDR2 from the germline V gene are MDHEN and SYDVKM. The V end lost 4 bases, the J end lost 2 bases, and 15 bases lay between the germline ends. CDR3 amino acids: CASSWQAGVTYEQYF. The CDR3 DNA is TGTGCCAGCAGTTGGCAGGCAGGGGTGACCTACGAGCAGTACTTC.

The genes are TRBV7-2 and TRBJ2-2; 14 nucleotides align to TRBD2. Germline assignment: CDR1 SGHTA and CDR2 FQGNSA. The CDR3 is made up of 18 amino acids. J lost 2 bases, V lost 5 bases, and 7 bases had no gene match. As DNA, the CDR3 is TGTGCCAGCAGCGGAAGCGGACTAGCGGGAGGAAACACCGGGGAGCTGTTTTTT. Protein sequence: CASSGSGLAGGNTGELFF.

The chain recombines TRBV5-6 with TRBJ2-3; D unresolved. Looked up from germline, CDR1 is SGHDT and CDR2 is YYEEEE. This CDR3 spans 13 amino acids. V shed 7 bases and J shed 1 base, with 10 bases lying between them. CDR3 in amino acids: CASLVVGTDTQYF. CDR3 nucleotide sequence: TGTGCCAGCCTCGTTGTTGGCACAGATACGCAGTATTTT.

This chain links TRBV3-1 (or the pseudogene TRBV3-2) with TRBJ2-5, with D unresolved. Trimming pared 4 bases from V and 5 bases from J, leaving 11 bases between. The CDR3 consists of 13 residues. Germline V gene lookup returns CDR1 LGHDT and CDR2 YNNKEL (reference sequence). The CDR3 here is CASSPQAQETQYF. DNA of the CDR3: TGTGCCAGCAGCCCTCAGGCCCAGGAGACCCAGTACTTC.

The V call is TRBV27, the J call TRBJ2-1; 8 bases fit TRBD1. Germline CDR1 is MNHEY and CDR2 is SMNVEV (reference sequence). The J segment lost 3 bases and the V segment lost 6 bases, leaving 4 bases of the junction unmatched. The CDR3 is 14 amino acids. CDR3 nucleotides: TGTGCCAGCAGCAGGACAGGGCACTACAATGAGCAGTTCTTC. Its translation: CASSRTGHYNEQFF.

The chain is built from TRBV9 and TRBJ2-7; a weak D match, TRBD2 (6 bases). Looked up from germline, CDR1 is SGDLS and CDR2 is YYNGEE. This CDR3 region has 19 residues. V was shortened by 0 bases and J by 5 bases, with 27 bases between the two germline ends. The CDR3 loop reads CASSVEPGSKRRATHEQYF. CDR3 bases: TGTGCCAGCAGCGTAGAGCCGGGATCGAAAAGGAGGGCCACTCACGAGCAGTACTTC.

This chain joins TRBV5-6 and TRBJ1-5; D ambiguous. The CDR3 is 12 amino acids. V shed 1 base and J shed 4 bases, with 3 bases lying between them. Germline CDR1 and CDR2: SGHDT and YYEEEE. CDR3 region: CASSLQNQPQHF. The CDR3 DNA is TGTGCCAGCAGCTTGCAGAATCAGCCCCAGCATTTT.

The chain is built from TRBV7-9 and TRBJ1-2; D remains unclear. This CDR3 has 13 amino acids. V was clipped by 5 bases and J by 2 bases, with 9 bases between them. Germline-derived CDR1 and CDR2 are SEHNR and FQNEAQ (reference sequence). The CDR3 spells CASSADTNYGYTF. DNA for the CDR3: TGTGCCAGCAGCGCTGACACGAACTATGGCTACACCTTC. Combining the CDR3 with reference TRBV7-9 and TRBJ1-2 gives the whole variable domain DTGVSQNPRHKITKRGQNVTFRCDPISEHNRLYWYRQTLGQGPEFLTYFQNEAQLEKSRLLSDRFSAERPKGSFSTLEIQRTEQGDSAMYLCASSADTNYGYTFGSGTRLTVV.